The source of this TCR beta chain is a study of cytomegalovirus exposure and HLA in healthy donors. The study, taken as a whole, reports: V- and J-gene trimming of TCR beta was linked (in a later analysis) to a missense DCLRE1C variant. The Asian-associated ancestry cluster reportedly had fewer N-insertions than the approximately 670-donor mean in a later analysis.

The PCR contained 60 Vbeta and 13 Jbeta primers. Only in-frame clones appear in the TCRdb table, and some are missing; sequencing was by immunoSEQ multiplex PCR. The profile shows 150,000 to 200,000 clones, roughly 80% of them singletons. On this clone itself: What it recognizes is unknown.

The CDR3 runs 14 residues. J gave up 8 bases and V 3 bases, and 6 bases lay outside the gene matches. Germline CDR1 is SGHDT and CDR2 is YYEEEE. Sequencing was carried out using PBMCs. The genes are TRBV5-6 and TRBJ2-1; TRBD2 aligns across 9 bases. This sequence originates from a man aged 40-49 years in good health and CMV-seropositive. The DNA of the CDR3 is TGTGCCAGCAGCTGGAGCGGGGGGAGCTATGAGCAGTTCTTC. Its translation is CASSWSGGSYEQFF.